This entry concerns a single T cell receptor (beta chain). The entry originates in a study of radiation and T cells in renal cell carcinoma. As for the study in general: Nephrectomy followed 15 Gy stereotactic body radiation by 4 weeks.

Here immunoSEQ multiplex PCR was the method, and the copy in TCRdb shows in-frame clones only, minus some. The data show some 120,000 clones, roughly 80% seen once. Time point in this sample: baseline pretreatment blood. Treatment meaning: 15 Gy SBRT to primary tumor, nephrectomy 4 weeks later. After SBRT, blood was collected at 2 and 4 weeks, plus baseline. Germline CDR1 reads SGHRS; CDR2 reads YFSETQ. The length of the CDR3 is 14 residues. Trimming stripped 1 base from V and 2 bases from J, with 10 bases between. The origin of this receptor is a woman aged 55-70 years with renal cell carcinoma. The rearrangement uses TRBV5-1 and TRBJ2-7, with D perhaps TRBD1 (6 bases). The source material was blood, sampled from a patient whose treatment included radiotherapy and nephrectomy. For the CDR3, the DNA is TGCGCCAGCAGCTTGAGACGGGACACCTACGAGCAGTACTTC. It translates to CASSLRRDTYEQYF.